The next 20 T cell receptor beta chains were all read from a single sample in a study of blood T cell repertoires in COVID-19. Repertoires were generated with immunoSEQ multiplex PCR, while TCRdb's copy carries only in-frame clones and drops some. The sample has 400,000 to 500,000 clones, 88% seen once. Sequenced: PBMCs or T cells enriched from blood (not recorded which). Every receptor here comes from a young woman who had been exposed to COVID-19.

The V gene is TRBV19, the J gene TRBJ2-5; possibly TRBD2 for D (5 bases). Trimming removed 8 bases at V and 5 bases at J, with 18 bases between. The CDR3 runs 14 residues. Germline assignment: CDR1 LNHDA and CDR2 SQIVND (reference sequence). CDR3 coding DNA: TGTGCCAGTGGGAGACGGGAACTTAGCGAGACCCAGTACTTC. Residues: CASGRRELSETQYF. The whole variable domain, remainder taken from reference TRBV19 and TRBJ2-5, is DGGITQSPKYLFRKEGQNVTLSCEQNLNHDAMYWYRQDPGQGLRLIYYSQIVNDFQKGDIAEGYSVSREKKESFPLTVTSAQKNPTAFYLCASGRRELSETQYFGPGTRLLVL.

V usage is TRBV7-9 and J usage is TRBJ2-7; a weak D match, TRBD2 (5 bases). Germline assignment: CDR1 SEHNR and CDR2 FQNEAQ (reference sequence). The CDR3 consists of 12 residues. Deletions cut 5 bases from V and 3 bases from J, with 8 bases between. CDR3 coding DNA: TGTGCCAGCAGCGTAGGACTCTACGAGCAGTACTTC. Protein sequence: CASSVGLYEQYF.

This clone has only a few counts. This CDR3 is also generated by other DNA sequences in the sample. The CDR3 coding sequence is TGTGCCAGCAGCTTGGACAGCTCCTATAATTCACCCCTCCACTTT. This codes for CASSLDSSYNSPLHF. This chain joins TRBV7-3 and TRBJ1-6; D perhaps matches TRBD1 (6 bases). Between the trimmed V and J ends, which lost 3 bases and 0 bases, there was a span of 6 bases. Germline CDR1 and CDR2: SGHTA and FQGTGA. The CDR3 is made up of 15 amino acids.

As DNA, the CDR3 is TGCAGCGTTGAAGGGCAGGGGGTGGGAAATGAGCAGTTCTTC. Amino acid sequence: CSVEGQGVGNEQFF. The chain employs TRBV29-1 and TRBJ2-1; 7 positions agree with TRBD1. Germline values: CDR1 SQVTM, CDR2 ANQGSEA. The V segment lost 1 base and the J segment 7 bases; nucleotides outside the gene matches: 7. The CDR3 covers 14 residues.

This clone was counted a few times. This rearrangement joins TRBV7-9 to TRBJ1-1; D is possibly TRBD1 (5 bases). The germline gives CDR1 SEHNR, CDR2 FQNEAQ (reference sequence). The CDR3 loop spans 15 amino acids. The V end was cut by 2 bases, the J end by 4 bases, with 14 bases between. CDR3 nucleotides: TGTGCCAGCAGCTTAATGCCGGGGCGGGGCACTGAAGCTTTCTTT. Amino acid sequence: CASSLMPGRGTEAFF.

The J gene is TRBJ1-1, the V gene TRBV18; TRBD1 aligns across 7 bases. Germline CDR1 reads KGHSH; CDR2 reads LQKENI. After removal of 0 bases from V and 0 bases from J, the junction contained 7 bases not matched to a gene. This CDR3 has 17 amino acids. CDR3: CASSPPRAGGLNTEAFF. CDR3 bases: TGTGCCAGCTCACCACCGAGAGCAGGGGGATTGAACACTGAAGCTTTCTTT.

The chain joins TRBV5-1 to TRBJ1-4; D is ambiguous. Trimming removed 5 bases at V and 2 bases at J, with 13 bases between. This CDR3 has 15 amino acids. The germline V gene has CDR1 SGHRS and CDR2 YFSETQ. CDR3: CASRSNSNTNEKLFF. The CDR3 DNA is TGCGCCAGCAGATCCAACAGCAATACTAATGAAAAACTGTTTTTT.

The DNA for the CDR3 is TGTGCCAGCACAAACGGGAGGAGGAATTGGGAAAAACTGTTTTTT. Amino acid sequence: CASTNGRRNWEKLFF. The rearrangement joins TRBV28 to TRBJ1-4; no firm D call. V was shortened by 7 bases and J by 8 bases, with 20 bases between the two germline ends. The CDR3 is 15 amino acids. Germline loops: CDR1 MDHEN, CDR2 SYDVKM.

The V and J genes are TRBV14 and TRBJ1-2; possible D gene TRBD1, 6 bases. Germline CDR1 SGHDN, CDR2 FVKESK. The length of the CDR3 is 15 residues. Trimming pared 0 bases from V and 4 bases from J, leaving 12 bases between. CDR3 loop: CASSQDWGHSYGYTF. CDR3 bases: TGTGCCAGCAGCCAAGACTGGGGGCATAGCTATGGCTACACCTTC.

The chain links TRBV19 to TRBJ2-1, with 7 bases matching TRBD2. The CDR3 extends over 16 amino acids. J gave up 3 bases and V 3 bases, and 8 bases lay outside the gene matches. Germline V gene lookup returns CDR1 LNHDA and CDR2 SQIVND (reference sequence). The DNA for the CDR3 is TGTGCCAGTAGTATGTCATCTGCGGGGGTCTACAATGAGCAGTTCTTC. Its translation is CASSMSSAGVYNEQFF.

The chain employs TRBV6-1 and TRBJ2-1; D uncertain. CDR1 is MNHNS, CDR2 SASEGT, per germline. V shed 2 bases and J shed 4 bases, with 6 bases lying between them. The CDR3 is made up of 13 amino acids. Here the CDR3 DNA reads TGTGCCAGCAGTGAAATCCAGTACAATGAGCAGTTCTTC. Translated, it gives CASSEIQYNEQFF.

The chain combines TRBV19 with TRBJ1-4; 7 bases are a match to TRBD1. The CDR3 has 18 amino acids. Trimming took 5 bases from V and 0 from J; bases not matched to a gene: 12. The germline V gene encodes CDR1 LNHDA and CDR2 SQIVND (reference sequence). In DNA form, the CDR3 reads TGTGCCAGTAGTCTTCAGGGGGTTTCGATTGCAACTAATGAAAAACTGTTTTTT. It encodes CASSLQGVSIATNEKLFF.

J is TRBJ2-7 and V is TRBV14, with TRBD2 as a possible D gene (6 bases). The CDR3 is 13 amino acids. CDR1 and CDR2 (germline): SGHDN, FVKESK. Trimming took off 3 bases at V and 1 base at J, with 7 bases between the two ends. In DNA form, the CDR3 reads TGTGCCAGCAGCCAGGACTATTCCTACGAGCAGTACTTC. Amino acids: CASSQDYSYEQYF.

The V call is TRBV5-4, the J call TRBJ2-7, with TRBD2 matching over 9 bases. Germline V gene sequence: CDR1 SGHNT, CDR2 YYREEE (reference sequence). The CDR3 extends over 14 amino acids. V gave up 2 bases and J gave up 4 bases; unmatched junction bases: 4. The CDR3, as DNA: TGTGCCAGCAGCTTAAGCGGGAGGTCATACGAGCAGTACTTC. Residues: CASSLSGRSYEQYF.

The chain is built from TRBV27 and TRBJ2-1; 10 positions match TRBD2. The germline CDR1 and CDR2 sequences are MNHEY and SMNVEV (reference sequence). V trimming: 5 bases; J trimming: 8 bases; junction bases outside the gene matches: 15. The CDR3 is 17 residues long. This chain's CDR3 is CASSLRLAGPPVDEQFF. The CDR3 region has the DNA TGTGCCAGCAGTCTGAGACTAGCGGGTCCCCCGGTCGATGAGCAGTTCTTC.

This clone was detected only a few times. The V call is TRBV6-5, the J call TRBJ2-2; unclear D gene. V lost 3 bases, J lost 8 bases, and 10 bases lay in between. This CDR3 is built from 13 residues. Germline V gives CDR1 MNHEY, CDR2 SVGAGI. CDR3 protein: CASSYDGGGELFF. The CDR3 DNA sequence: TGTGCCAGCAGTTATGACGGCGGAGGGGAGCTGTTTTTT.

The rearrangement uses TRBV6-5 and TRBJ2-7; TRBD1 agrees at 10 bases. Germline trimming cut 4 bases from V and 0 bases from J; bases unmatched to any gene: 3. Germline V gene lookup returns CDR1 MNHEY and CDR2 SVGAGI. The CDR3 has 15 residues. CDR3 residues: CASSLGQGTSYEQYF. For the CDR3, the DNA is TGTGCCAGCAGTTTGGGACAGGGGACCTCCTACGAGCAGTACTTC.

The J gene is TRBJ2-3, the V gene TRBV6-4; no definite D call. Trimming removed 0 bases at V and 1 base at J, with 8 bases between. The CDR3 is 15 amino acids. The germline CDR1 and CDR2 sequences are MRHNA and SNTAGT. CDR3 sequence reads: CASSDSMAGTDTQYF. Written as DNA, the CDR3 is TGTGCCAGCAGTGACTCGATGGCAGGCACAGATACGCAGTATTTT.

V is TRBV6-4 and J is TRBJ2-4; 13 bases map to TRBD2. Germline trimming cut 3 bases from V and 6 bases from J; bases unmatched to any gene: 5. Looked up from germline, CDR1 is MRHNA and CDR2 is SNTAGT. This CDR3 contains 16 residues. The CDR3 is CASSEGLAGSGNIQYF. CDR3 coding DNA: TGTGCCAGCAGTGAGGGACTAGCGGGGTCGGGAAACATTCAGTACTTC.

This chain connects TRBV5-6 to TRBJ1-2, with D possibly being TRBD1 (5 bases). CDR1 and CDR2 from the germline V gene are SGHDT and YYEEEE. Trimming took 0 bases from V and 7 from J, leaving 16 bases between them. The CDR3 extends over 15 amino acids. In DNA form, the CDR3 reads TGTGCCAGCAGCTTGGCTTCTGGTAGGGGCAGTGGCTACACCTTC. Translating gives CASSLASGRGSGYTF.